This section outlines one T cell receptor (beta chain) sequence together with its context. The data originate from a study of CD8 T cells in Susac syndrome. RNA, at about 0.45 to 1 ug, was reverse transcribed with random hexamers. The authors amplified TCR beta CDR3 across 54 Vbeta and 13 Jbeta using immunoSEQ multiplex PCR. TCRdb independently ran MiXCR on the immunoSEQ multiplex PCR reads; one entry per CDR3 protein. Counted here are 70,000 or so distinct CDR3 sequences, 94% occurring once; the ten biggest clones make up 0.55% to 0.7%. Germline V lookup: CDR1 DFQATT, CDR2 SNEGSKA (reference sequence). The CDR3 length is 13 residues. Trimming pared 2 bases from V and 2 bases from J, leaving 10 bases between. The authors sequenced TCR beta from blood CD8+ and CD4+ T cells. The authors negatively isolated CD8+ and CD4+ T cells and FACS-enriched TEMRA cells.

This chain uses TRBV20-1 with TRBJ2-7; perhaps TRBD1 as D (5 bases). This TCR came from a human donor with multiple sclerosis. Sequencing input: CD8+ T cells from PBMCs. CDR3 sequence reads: CSARTGYAYEQYF. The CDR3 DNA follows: TGCAGTGCTAGAACAGGATATGCCTACGAGCAGTACTTC.